The source of this TCR beta chain is a study of OX40 agonist ivuxolimab in advanced cancers. Turning to the study itself: The mean age was around 56 years, ranging from about 20 to 90, with 80% to 85% of participants male. Of the patients, three showed partial responses, one with hepatocellular carcinoma and two with cutaneous melanoma.

The CDR3 runs 15 residues. Deletions cut 1 base from V and 7 bases from J, with 17 bases between. Germline values: CDR1 SGHTA, CDR2 FQGNSA. Study-level results: Researchers did not determine the expanded peripheral T cells' antigen specificity.

Turning to this clone: Its specificity is unknown.

Sequenced by immunoSEQ multiplex PCR; TCRdb stores in-frame clones only, minus some. The sample shows 60,000 to 70,000 clones, roughly four fifths of them seen only once. The clonotype was recovered from an adult with an advanced solid tumor such as melanoma, head and neck, liver or kidney cancer. This specimen consisted of CD4+ or CD8+ T cells sorted from blood, obtained in a trial of the OX40 agonist ivuxolimab. V is TRBV7-2 and J is TRBJ2-7; D might be TRBD2 (6 bases). CDR3 nucleotides: TGTGCCAGCAGCTTAGTGAGAGGTAACGGGGGAGAGCAGTACTTC. This codes for CASSLVRGNGGEQYF. The complete variable domain, with remaining parts taken from reference TRBV7-2 and TRBJ2-7, reads GAGVSQSPSNKVTEKGKDVELRCDPISGHTALYWYRQSLGQGLEFLIYFQGNSAPDKSGLPSDRFSAERTGGSVSTLTIQRTQQEDSAVYLCASSLVRGNGGEQYFGPGTRLTVT.